The following is a T cell receptor beta chain sequence with its context. The antigen is unknown. The data were obtained in a study of cytomegalovirus exposure and HLA in healthy donors. Trimming shortened V by 5 bases and J by 3 bases, and 10 bases separated the two germline ends. Germline values: CDR1 MNHEY, CDR2 SMNVEV (reference sequence). The CDR3 runs to 13 residues. Notes on the study in general: Reported findings show TCR beta sequences accurately forecast HLA-A and HLA-B alleles in most subjects. The authors considered a cluster of highly shared sequence variants likely to be a sequencing artifact.

PCR was performed using 60 Vbeta and 13 Jbeta primers. Clones were sequenced by immunoSEQ multiplex PCR, and TCRdb holds only the in-frame ones, with some missing. Among about 150,000 clones listed, 65% to 70% were seen once. The chain carries TRBV27 and TRBJ1-2, with D maybe TRBD1 (5 bases). Sequencing used PBMCs. The origin of this receptor is a man aged 25 to 40 in good health and CMV-seropositive. CDR3: CASSAGRYYGYTF. The CDR3 nucleotides read TGTGCCAGCAGTGCGGGACGGTACTATGGCTACACCTTC.